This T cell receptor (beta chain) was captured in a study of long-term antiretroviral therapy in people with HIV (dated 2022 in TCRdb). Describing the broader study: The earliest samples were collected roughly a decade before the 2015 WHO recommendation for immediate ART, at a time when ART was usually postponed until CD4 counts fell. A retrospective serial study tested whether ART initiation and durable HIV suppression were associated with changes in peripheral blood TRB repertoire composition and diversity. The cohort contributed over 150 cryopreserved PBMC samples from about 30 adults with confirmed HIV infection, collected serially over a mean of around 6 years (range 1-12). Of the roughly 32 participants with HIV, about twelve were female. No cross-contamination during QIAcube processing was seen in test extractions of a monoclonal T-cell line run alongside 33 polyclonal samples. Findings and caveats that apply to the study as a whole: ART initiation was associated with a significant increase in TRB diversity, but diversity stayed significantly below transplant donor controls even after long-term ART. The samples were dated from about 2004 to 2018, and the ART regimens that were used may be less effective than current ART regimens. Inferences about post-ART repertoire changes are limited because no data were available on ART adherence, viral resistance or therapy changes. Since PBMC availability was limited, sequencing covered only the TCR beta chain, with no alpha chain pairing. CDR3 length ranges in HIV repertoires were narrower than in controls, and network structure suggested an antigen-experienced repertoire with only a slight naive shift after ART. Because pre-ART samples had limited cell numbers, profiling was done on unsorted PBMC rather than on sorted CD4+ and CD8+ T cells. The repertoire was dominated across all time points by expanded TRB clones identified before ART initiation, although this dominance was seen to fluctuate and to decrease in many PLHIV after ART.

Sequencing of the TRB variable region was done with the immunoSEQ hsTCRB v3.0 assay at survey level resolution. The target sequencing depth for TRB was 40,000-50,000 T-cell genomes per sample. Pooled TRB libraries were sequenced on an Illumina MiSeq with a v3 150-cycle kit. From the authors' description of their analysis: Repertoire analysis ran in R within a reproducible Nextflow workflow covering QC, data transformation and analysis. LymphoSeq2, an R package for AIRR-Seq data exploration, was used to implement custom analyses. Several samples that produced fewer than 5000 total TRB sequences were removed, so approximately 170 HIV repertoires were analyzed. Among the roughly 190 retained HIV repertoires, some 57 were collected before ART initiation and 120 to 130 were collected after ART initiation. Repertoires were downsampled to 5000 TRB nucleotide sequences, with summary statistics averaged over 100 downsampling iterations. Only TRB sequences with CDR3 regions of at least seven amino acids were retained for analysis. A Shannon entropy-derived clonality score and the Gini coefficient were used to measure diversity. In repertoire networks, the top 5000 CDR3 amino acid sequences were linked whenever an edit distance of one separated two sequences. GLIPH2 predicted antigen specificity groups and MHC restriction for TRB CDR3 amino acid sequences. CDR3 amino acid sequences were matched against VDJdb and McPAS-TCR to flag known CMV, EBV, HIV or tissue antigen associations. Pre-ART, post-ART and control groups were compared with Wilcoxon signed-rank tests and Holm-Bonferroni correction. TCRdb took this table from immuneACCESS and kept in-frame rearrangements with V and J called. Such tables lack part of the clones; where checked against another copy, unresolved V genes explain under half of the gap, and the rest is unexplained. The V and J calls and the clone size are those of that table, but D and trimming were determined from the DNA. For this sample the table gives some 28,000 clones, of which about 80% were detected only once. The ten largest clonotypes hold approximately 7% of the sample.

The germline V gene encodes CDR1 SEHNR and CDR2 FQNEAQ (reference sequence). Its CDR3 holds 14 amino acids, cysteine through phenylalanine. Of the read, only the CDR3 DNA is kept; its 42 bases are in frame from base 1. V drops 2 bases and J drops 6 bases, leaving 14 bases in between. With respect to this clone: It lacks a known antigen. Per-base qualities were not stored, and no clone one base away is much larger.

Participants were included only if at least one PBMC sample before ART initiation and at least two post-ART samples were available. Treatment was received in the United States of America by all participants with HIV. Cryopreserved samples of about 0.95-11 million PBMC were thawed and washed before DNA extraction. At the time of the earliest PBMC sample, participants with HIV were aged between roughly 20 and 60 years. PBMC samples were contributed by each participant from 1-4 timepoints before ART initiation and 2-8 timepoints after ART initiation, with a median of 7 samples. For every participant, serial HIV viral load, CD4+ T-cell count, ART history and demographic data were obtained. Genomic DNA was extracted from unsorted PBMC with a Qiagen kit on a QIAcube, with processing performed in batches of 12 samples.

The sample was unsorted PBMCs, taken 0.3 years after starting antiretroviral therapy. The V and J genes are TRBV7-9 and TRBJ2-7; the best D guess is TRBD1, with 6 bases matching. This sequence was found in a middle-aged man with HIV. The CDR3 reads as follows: CASSLTGMAAEQYF. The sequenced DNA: TGTGCCAGCAGCTTAACAGGGATGGCAGCCGAGCAGTACTTC.